This paragraph reports one T cell receptor (beta chain). This specimen comes from a study of technical replicates of blood from several donors. The CDR3 is made up of 13 amino acids. The germline V gene encodes CDR1 SGHAT and CDR2 FQDESV (reference sequence). Deletions cut 0 bases from V and 2 bases from J, with 4 bases between. The table came from immunoSEQ multiplex PCR; TCRdb's copy has only in-frame clones and leaves some out. The repertoire holds about 84,000 clones, with around 97% as singletons. Sample: T cells isolated from PBMCs. This chain connects TRBV11-1 to TRBJ1-2, with unresolved D. This clonotype was sampled from a human donor in good health. The CDR3 sequence: CASSLAQNYGYTF. The DNA of the CDR3 is TGTGCCAGCAGCTTAGCACAGAACTATGGCTACACCTTC.